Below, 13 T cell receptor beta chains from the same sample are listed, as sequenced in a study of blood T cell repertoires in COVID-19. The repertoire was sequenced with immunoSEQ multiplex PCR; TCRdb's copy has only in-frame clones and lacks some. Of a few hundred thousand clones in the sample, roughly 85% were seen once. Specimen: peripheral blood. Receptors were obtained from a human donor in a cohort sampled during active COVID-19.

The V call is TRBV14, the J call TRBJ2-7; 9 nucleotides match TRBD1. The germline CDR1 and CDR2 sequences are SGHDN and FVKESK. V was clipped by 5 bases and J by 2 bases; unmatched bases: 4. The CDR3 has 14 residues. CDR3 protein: CASSNRDRAYEQYF. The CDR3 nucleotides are TGTGCCAGCAGCAACCGGGACAGGGCCTACGAGCAGTACTTC.

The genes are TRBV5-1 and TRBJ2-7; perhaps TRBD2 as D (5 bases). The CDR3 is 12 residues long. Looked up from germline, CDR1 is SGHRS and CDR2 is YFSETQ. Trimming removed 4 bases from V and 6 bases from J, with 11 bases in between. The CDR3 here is CASSGGLREQYF. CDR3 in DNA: TGCGCCAGCAGCGGCGGGCTTCGCGAGCAGTACTTC.

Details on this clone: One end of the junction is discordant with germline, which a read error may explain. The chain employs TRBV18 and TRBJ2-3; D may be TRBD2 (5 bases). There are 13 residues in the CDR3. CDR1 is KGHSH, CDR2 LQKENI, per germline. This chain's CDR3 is CASSPPSIDTQYF. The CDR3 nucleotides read TGTGCCAGCTCACCCCCTAGCATAGATACGCAGTATTTT.

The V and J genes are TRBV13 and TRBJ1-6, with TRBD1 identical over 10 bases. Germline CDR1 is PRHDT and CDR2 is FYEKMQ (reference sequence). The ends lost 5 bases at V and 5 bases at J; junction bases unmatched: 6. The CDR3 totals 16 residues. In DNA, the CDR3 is TGTGCCAGCAGCCCCCGGACAGGGGGAAATAATTCACCCCTCCACTTT. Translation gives CASSPRTGGNNSPLHF.

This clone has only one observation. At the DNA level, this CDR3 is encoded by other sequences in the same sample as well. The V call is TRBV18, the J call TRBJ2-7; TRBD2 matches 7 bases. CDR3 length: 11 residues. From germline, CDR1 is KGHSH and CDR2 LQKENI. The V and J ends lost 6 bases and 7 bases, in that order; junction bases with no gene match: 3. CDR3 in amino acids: CASSPGGEQYF. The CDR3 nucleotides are TGTGCCAGCTCGCCGGGGGGAGAGCAGTACTTC.

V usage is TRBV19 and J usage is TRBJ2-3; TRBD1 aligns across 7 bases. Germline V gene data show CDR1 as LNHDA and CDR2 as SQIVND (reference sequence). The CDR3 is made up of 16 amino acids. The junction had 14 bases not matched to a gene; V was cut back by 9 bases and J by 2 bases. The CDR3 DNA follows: TGTGCCAGCGAGAGGGGGCGAGGACACAACACAGATACGCAGTATTTT. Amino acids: CASERGRGHNTDTQYF.

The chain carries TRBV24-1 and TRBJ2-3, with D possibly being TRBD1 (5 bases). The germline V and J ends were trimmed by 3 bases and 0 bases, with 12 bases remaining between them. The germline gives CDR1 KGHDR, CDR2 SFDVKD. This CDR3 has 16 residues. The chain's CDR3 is CATSDATARSTDTQYF. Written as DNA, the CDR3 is TGTGCCACCAGTGATGCGACAGCCCGAAGCACAGATACGCAGTATTTT.

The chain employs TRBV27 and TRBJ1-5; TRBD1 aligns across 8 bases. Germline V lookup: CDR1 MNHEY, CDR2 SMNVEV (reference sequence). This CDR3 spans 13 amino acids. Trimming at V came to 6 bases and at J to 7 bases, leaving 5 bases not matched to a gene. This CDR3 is CASRQGASQPQHF. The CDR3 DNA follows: TGTGCCAGCAGGCAGGGGGCGAGCCAGCCCCAGCATTTT.

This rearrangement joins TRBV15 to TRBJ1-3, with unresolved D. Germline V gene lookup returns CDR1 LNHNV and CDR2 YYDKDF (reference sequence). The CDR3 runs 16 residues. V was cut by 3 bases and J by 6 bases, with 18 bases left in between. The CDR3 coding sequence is TGTGCCACCAGCAGGGGGAAGGGAGTGCCGGAAAACACCATATATTTT. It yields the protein CATSRGKGVPENTIYF.

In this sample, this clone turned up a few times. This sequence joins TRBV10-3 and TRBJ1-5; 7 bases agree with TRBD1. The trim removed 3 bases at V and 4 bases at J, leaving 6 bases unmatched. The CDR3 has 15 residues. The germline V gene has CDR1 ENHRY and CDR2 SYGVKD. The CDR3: CAISENRGVNQPQHF. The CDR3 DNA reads TGTGCCATCAGTGAAAACAGGGGAGTGAATCAGCCCCAGCATTTT.

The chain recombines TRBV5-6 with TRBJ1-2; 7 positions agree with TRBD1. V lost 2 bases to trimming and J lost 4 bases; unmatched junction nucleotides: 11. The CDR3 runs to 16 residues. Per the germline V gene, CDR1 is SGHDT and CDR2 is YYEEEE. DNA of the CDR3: TGTGCCAGCAGCTTAGGGGGACAGCTCTATAGCTATGGCTACACCTTC. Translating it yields CASSLGGQLYSYGYTF.

The CDR3 DNA is TGTGCCAGCAGCCAAGCCTACCCTAGGAATGAGCAGTTCTTC. Amino acids: CASSQAYPRNEQFF. The gene calls are TRBV3-1 (or the pseudogene TRBV3-2) and TRBJ2-1; no reliable D call. The ends were cut back, 1 base at V and 7 bases at J, with 11 bases in the middle. The CDR3 runs 14 residues. Germline assignment: CDR1 LGHDT and CDR2 YNNKEL (reference sequence).

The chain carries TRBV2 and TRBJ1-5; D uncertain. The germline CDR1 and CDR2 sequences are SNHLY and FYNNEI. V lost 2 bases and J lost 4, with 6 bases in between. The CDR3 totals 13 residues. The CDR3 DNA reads TGTGCCAGCAGTGAAATAAAAAATCAGCCCCAGCATTTT. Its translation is CASSEIKNQPQHF. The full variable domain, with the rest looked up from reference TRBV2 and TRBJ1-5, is EPEVTQTPSHQVTQMGQEVILRCVPISNHLYFYWYRQILGQKVEFLVSFYNNEISEKSEIFDDQFSVERPDGSNFTLKIRSTKLEDSAMYFCASSEIKNQPQHFGDGTRLSIL.